This T cell receptor beta chain was sequenced during a study of blood T cells in healthy people across ages. Overall study results and limits: In these data, TCR beta diversity tracked strongly with naive T cell percentage.

A sample-barcoded 5' primer and a J-beta primer mix were used in a second PCR of about 6 to 12 cycles. In TCRdb, the 5' RACE reads were re-called with MiXCR into one record per CDR3 protein. The table lists more than 800,000 distinct CDR3 sequences, 40% to 55% of them singletons. CDR3 length: 14 residues. Germline CDR1 is DFQATT and CDR2 is SNEGSKA (reference sequence). V dropped 0 bases and J dropped 8 bases, with 14 bases sitting between them. Concerning this clonotype: Its antigen is as yet unknown.

This clonotype originated in a woman aged 55 to 70 in good health. Sequencing was carried out using blood. The chain is built from TRBV20-1 and TRBJ2-1; tentatively, D is TRBD1 or TRBD2 (6 bases each). For the CDR3, the DNA is TGCAGTGCTAGAGATTACATGGGGGGCGATGAGCAGTTCTTC. It encodes CSARDYMGGDEQFF.